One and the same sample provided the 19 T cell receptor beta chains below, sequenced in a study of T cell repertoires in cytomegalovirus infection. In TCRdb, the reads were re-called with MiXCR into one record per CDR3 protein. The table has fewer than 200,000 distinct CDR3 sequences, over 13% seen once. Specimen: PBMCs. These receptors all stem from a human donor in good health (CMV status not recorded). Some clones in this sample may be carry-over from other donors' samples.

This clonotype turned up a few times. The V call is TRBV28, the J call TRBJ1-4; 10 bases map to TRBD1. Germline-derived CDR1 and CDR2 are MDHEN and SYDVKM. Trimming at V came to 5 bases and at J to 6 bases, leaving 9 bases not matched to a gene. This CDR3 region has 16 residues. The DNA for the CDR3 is TGTGCCAGCAGTCCGCCCGGCGGGACAGGGGATGAAAAACTGTTTTTT. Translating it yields CASSPPGGTGDEKLFF.

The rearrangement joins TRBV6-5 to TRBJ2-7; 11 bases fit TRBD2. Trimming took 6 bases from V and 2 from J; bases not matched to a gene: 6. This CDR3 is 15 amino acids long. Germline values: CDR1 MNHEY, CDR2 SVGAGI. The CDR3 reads CASRPGTSGTYEQYF. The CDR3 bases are TGTGCCAGCAGACCCGGGACTAGCGGAACCTACGAGCAGTACTTC.

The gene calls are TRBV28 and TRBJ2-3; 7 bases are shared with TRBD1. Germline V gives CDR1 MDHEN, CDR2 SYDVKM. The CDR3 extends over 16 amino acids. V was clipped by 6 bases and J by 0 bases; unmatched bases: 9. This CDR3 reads CASRDRDSPSTDTQYF. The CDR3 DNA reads TGTGCCAGCAGGGACCGGGACAGCCCTAGCACAGATACGCAGTATTTT.

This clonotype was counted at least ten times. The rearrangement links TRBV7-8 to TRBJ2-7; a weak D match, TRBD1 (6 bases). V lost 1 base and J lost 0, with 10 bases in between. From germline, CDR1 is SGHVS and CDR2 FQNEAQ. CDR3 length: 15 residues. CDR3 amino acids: CASSLVGQSSYEQYF. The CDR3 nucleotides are TGTGCCAGCAGCTTAGTTGGACAGAGCTCCTACGAGCAGTACTTC.

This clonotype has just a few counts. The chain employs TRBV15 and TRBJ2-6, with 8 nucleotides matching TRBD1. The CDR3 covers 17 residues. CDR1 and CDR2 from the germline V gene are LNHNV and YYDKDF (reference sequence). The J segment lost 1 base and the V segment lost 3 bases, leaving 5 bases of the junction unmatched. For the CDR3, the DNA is TGTGCCACCAGCAGCCGGGACAGGTATTCTGGGGCCAACGTCCTGACTTTC. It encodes CATSSRDRYSGANVLTF.

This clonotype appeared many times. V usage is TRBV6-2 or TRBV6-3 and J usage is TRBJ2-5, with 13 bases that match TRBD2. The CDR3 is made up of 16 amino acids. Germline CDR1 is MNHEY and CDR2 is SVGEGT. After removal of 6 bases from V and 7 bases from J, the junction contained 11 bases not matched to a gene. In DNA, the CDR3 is TGTGCCAGCAGGCCTAGGACTAGCGGGGGTCATGGGACCCAGTACTTC. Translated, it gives CASRPRTSGGHGTQYF.

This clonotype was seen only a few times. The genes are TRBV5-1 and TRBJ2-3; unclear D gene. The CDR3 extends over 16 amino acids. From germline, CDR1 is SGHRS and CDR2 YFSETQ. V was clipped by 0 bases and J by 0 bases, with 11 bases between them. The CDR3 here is CASSLDSTDSTDTQYF. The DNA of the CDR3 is TGCGCCAGCAGCTTGGATTCAACGGACAGCACAGATACGCAGTATTTT.

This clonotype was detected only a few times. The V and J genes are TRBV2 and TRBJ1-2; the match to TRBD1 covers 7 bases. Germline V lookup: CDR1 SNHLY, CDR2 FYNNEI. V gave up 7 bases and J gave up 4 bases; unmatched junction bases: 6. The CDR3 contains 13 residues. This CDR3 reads CASTPDRLYGYTF. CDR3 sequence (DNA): TGTGCCAGCACCCCGGACAGGCTCTATGGCTACACCTTC.

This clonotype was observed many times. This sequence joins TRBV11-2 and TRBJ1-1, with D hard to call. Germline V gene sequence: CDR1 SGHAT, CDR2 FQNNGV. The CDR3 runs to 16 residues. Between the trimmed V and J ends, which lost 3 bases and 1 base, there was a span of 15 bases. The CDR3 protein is CASSLGSRRANTEAFF. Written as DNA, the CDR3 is TGTGCCAGCAGCTTGGGGAGCAGGCGGGCGAACACTGAAGCTTTCTTT.

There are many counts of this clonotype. CDR3 coding DNA: TGCAGTGCTAGCAGTCCGGTGTCTAGCACAGATACGCAGTATTTT. Translation gives CSASSPVSSTDTQYF. The V gene is TRBV20-1, the J gene TRBJ2-3; D not certain. V lost 3 bases to trimming and J lost 0 bases, with 13 bases between them. Germline V gene sequence: CDR1 DFQATT, CDR2 SNEGSKA (reference sequence). The CDR3 covers 15 residues.

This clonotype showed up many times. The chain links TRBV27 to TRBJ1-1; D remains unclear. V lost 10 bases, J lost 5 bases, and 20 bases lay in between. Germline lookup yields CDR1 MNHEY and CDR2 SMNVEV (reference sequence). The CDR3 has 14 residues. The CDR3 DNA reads TGTGCCACCCAACCCTTGGGGTCTTATACTGAAGCTTTCTTT. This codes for CATQPLGSYTEAFF.

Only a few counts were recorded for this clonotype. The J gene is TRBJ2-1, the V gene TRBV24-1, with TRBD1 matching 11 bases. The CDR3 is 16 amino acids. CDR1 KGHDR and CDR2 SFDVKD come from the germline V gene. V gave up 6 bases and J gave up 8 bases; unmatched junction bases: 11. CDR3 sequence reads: CATSHFRDRGSDEQFF. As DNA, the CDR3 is TGTGCCACCAGTCACTTCCGGGACAGGGGGTCCGATGAGCAGTTCTTC.

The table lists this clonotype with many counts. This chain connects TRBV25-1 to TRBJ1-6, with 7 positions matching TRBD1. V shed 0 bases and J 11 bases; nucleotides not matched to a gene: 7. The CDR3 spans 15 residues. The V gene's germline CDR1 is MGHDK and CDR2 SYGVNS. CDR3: CASSEYGQDSPPLHF. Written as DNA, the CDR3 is TGTGCCAGCAGTGAATATGGACAGGATTCACCACCCCTCCACTTT.

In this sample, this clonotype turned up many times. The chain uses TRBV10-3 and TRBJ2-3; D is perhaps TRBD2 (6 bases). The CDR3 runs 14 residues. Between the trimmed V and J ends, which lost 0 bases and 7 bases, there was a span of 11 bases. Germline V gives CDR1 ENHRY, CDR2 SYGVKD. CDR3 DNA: TGTGCCATCAGTGAGTCGACTAGACCTCATACGCAGTATTTT. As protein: CAISESTRPHTQYF.

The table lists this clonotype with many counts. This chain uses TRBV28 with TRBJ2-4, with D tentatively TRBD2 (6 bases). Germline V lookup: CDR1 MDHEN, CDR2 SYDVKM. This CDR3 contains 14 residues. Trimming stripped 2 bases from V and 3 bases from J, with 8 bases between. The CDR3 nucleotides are TGTGCCAGCAGTTTAACGGGGGTCAAAAACATTCAGTACTTC. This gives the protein CASSLTGVKNIQYF.

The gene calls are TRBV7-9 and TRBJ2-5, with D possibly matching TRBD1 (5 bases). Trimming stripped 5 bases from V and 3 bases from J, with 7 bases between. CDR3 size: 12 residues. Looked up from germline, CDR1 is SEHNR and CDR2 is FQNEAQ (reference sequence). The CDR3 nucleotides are TGTGCCAGCAGCCAGACAGAAGAGACCCAGTACTTC. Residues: CASSQTEETQYF.

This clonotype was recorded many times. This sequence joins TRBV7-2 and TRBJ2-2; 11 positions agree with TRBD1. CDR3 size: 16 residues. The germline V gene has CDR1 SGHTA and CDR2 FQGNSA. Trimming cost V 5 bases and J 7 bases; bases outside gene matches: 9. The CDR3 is CASSQGRTGGIGELFF. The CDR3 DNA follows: TGTGCCAGCAGCCAAGGGAGGACAGGGGGCATCGGGGAGCTGTTTTTT.

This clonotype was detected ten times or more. CDR3 protein: CASSSLDWDTEAFF. The CDR3 nucleotides are TGTGCCAGCAGTAGTTTGGATTGGGACACTGAAGCTTTCTTT. The chain joins TRBV12-3 or TRBV12-4 to TRBJ1-1; D gene uncertain. The CDR3 has 14 amino acids. Trimming cost V 5 bases and J 3 bases, with 13 bases left between them.

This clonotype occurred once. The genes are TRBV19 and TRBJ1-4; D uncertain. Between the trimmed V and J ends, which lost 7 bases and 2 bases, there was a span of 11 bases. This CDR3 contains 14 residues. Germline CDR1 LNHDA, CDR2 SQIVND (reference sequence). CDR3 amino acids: CASTGLGTNEKLFF. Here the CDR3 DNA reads TGTGCCAGTACCGGACTTGGGACTAATGAAAAACTGTTTTTT.